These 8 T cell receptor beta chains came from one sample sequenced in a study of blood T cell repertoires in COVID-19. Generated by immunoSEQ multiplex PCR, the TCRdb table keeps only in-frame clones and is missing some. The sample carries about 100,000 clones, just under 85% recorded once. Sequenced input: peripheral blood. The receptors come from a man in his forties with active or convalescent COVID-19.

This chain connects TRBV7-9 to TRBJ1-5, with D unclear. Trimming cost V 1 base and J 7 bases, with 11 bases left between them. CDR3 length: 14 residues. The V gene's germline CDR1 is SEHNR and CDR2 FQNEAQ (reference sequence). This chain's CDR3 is CASSLGGGSQPQHF. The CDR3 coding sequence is TGTGCCAGCAGCTTAGGAGGAGGGAGCCAGCCCCAGCATTTT.

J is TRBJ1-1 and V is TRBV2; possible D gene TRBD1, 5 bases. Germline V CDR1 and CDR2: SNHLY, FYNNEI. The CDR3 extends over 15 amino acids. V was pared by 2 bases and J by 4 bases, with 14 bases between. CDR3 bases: TGTGCCAGCAGTGAATGGGCAGGGTGGGGCACTGAAGCTTTCTTT. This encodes CASSEWAGWGTEAFF.

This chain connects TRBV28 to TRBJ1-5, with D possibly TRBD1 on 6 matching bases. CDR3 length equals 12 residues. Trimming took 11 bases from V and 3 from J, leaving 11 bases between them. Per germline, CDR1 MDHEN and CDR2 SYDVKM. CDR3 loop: CASRTVNQPQHF. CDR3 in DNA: TGTGCCTCCCGGACAGTCAATCAGCCCCAGCATTTT. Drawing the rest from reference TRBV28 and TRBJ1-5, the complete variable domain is DVKVTQSSRYLVKRTGEKVFLECVQDMDHENMFWYRQDPGLGLRLIYFSYDVKMKEKGDIPEGYSVSREKKERFSLILESASTNQTSMYLCASRTVNQPQHFGDGTRLSIL.

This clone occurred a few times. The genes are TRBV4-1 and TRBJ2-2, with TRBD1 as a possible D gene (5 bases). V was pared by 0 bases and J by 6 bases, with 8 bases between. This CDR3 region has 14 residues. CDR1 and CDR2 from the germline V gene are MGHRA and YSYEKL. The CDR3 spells CASSQEWGSGELFF. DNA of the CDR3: TGCGCCAGCAGCCAAGAATGGGGCTCCGGGGAGCTGTTTTTT.

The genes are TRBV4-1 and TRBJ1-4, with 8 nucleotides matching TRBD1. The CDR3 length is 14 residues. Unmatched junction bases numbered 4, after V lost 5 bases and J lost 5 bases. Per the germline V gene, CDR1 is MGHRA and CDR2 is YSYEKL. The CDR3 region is CASSDGQGNEKLFF. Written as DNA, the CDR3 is TGCGCCAGCAGCGACGGACAGGGAAATGAAAAACTGTTTTTT.

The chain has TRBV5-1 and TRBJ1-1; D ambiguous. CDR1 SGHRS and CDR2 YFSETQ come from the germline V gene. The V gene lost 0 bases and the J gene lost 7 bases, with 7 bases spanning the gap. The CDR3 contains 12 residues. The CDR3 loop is CASSLATGEAFF. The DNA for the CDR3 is TGCGCCAGCAGCTTGGCTACGGGTGAAGCTTTCTTT.

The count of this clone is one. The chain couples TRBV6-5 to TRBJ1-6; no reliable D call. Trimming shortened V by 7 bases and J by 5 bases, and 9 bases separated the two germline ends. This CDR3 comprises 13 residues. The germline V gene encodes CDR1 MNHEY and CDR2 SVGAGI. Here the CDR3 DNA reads TGTGCCAGCACCCGAGCGGATAATTCACCCCTCCACTTT. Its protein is CASTRADNSPLHF.

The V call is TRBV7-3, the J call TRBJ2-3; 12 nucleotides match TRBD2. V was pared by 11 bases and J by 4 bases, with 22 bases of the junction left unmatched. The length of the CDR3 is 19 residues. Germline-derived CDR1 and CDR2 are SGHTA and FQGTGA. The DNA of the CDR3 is TGTGCCCCATCCCTGCAGGCTAGCGGGGGGGCGAAGGTCTCAGATACGCAGTATTTT. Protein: CAPSLQASGGAKVSDTQYF.